One T cell receptor beta chain is described in this entry. Its target is unknown. The sample originates from a study of cytotoxic CD8 clonotypes in ibrutinib-treated CLL. Produced via immunoSEQ multiplex PCR; TCRdb's table is partial and in-frame only. Found here are a few hundred thousand clones, about three quarters of them singletons; the top ten hold roughly 15%. Germline CDR1 reads MDHEN; CDR2 reads SYDVKM. With 3 bases removed from V and 4 bases from J, the gap between germline ends came to 13 bases. The CDR3 spans 15 residues. Study-wide points: The study found clonality rose at ibrutinib response, then fell toward baseline at progression.

The chain is built from TRBV28 and TRBJ2-4; no clear D. Here the sequenced sample was PBMCs, taken after 24 months of ibrutinib treatment. This TCR derives from a human donor with chronic lymphocytic leukemia. For the CDR3, the DNA is TGTGCCAGCAGTTTTTACTCGGCGGTAAAAAACATTCAGTACTTC. Its protein is CASSFYSAVKNIQYF.